Listed below are T cell receptor beta chains from one sample, sequenced in a study of regulatory T cells in long-lasting Graves disease. A single record per CDR3 protein comes from TCRdb applying MiXCR to the multiplex PCR reads. The table includes fewer than 350,000 distinct CDR3 sequences, 15% to 20% detected once. The sample here was peripheral blood mononuclear cells (PBMCs), taken at new diagnosis, from a patient treated with antithyroid drugs. These receptors were taken from a female donor with Graves disease. Both conserved end residues are trimmed from each CDR3. Each record gives: V gene, J gene, D gene, CDR3 protein. The D gene is left open where the match is weak.

TRBV30,TRBJ2-1,.,AWSETVYNEQF
TRBV15,TRBJ2-7,.,ATSRVTGPAYEQY
TRBV20-1,TRBJ2-5,.,SAKTLEETQY
TRBV11-2,TRBJ1-3,.,ASSLAPGSGNTIY
TRBV7-8,TRBJ1-1,TRBD1,ASSLGQGAANTEAF
TRBV10-2,TRBJ1-2,TRBD1,ASCQRTGLGYT
TRBV3-1,TRBJ2-1,TRBD2,ASSPLAGGGSEQF
TRBV6-1,TRBJ1-1,.,ASSSSGDSSKGMNTEAF
TRBV12-3/TRBV12-4,TRBJ2-7,.,ASSFLRGGGSYEQY
TRBV12-3/TRBV12-4,TRBJ2-5,.,AARLKETQY
TRBV28,TRBJ2-7,.,ASSPETDSYEQY
TRBV7-2,TRBJ1-2,.,ASSFRGPVGYT
TRBV6-1,TRBJ2-7,TRBD2,ASWEGYEQY
TRBV27,TRBJ2-5,.,ASSRNWGQGGIETQY
TRBV20-1,TRBJ2-1,TRBD2,SAIIGTSGYNEQF
TRBV6-2/TRBV6-3,TRBJ2-1,.,ASSYRSEQF
TRBV6-2/TRBV6-3,TRBJ2-7,.,VSAGKTMGEQY
TRBV7-8,TRBJ2-1,TRBD2,ASSFGLAGPYNEQF
TRBV5-1,TRBJ2-1,.,ASSLDRVSYNEQF
TRBV12-3/TRBV12-4,TRBJ2-7,TRBD2,ASSPNWGSGRASYEQY
TRBV7-2,TRBJ2-3,.,ASSHRERRTDTQY
TRBV20-1,TRBJ2-1,.,SAGGRTYNEQF
TRBV2,TRBJ2-7,TRBD1,ASSSNGDRASSYEQY
TRBV6-4,TRBJ2-3,TRBD2,ASRATSTRDTQY
TRBV28,TRBJ2-3,.,ASSLTPADTQY
TRBV12-3/TRBV12-4,TRBJ1-5,.,ASSLSSGAGQPQH
TRBV27,TRBJ2-5,.,ASAPGDRETQY
TRBV6-2/TRBV6-3,TRBJ2-3,.,ASSYASGTTDTQY
TRBV19,TRBJ1-2,.,ASSNRRPNYGYT
TRBV19,TRBJ2-2,.,ASTLRITNTGELF
TRBV11-3,TRBJ1-5,TRBD1,ASSFQAPGQTHQPQH
TRBV19,TRBJ1-2,.,ASTPGGRGGYT
TRBV29-1,TRBJ1-1,TRBD1,SPWDRANTEAF
TRBV27,TRBJ2-7,TRBD1,ASSSTGKPSWNEQY
TRBV6-1,TRBJ1-2,TRBD1,ASSTRQGPIYGYT
TRBV15,TRBJ1-3,.,ATSREGDNSGNTIY
TRBV30,TRBJ2-7,.,ACPKRSSYEQY
TRBV28,TRBJ2-7,.,ASSSGIRTSGTYEQY
TRBV3-1,TRBJ2-7,.,ASSQLRRGPNYEQY
TRBV2,TRBJ2-2,.,LSSVQTSPVELF
TRBV28,TRBJ2-7,.,ASNSIGSLTANEQY
TRBV5-6,TRBJ2-3,TRBD2,ASSFPTGTSASSTDTQY
TRBV28,TRBJ1-5,TRBD1,ASRLQGAKNQPQH
TRBV20-1,TRBJ1-4,.,SARGSPLNEKLF
TRBV19,TRBJ2-7,.,ASSMIQGNEQY
TRBV5-1,TRBJ2-7,.,ASSWNRLGAYEQY
TRBV30,TRBJ1-6,.,AWSTSRSANSPLH
TRBV19,TRBJ2-6,TRBD2,ASNRLAGSGANVLT
TRBV20-1,TRBJ2-7,.,SARMPVSGAWEQY
TRBV2,TRBJ2-5,TRBD1,ASSDVRGGGETQY